Listed below are T cell receptor beta chains from one sample, sequenced in a study of regulatory T cells in long-lasting Graves disease. MiXCR, run by TCRdb on the multiplex PCR reads, gives a single entry per CDR3 protein. The profile covers 680,000 or so distinct CDR3 sequences, with approximately 15% appearing a single time and about 18% taken by the ten largest. The sample was also linked to a second study, of T cells in Graves' hyperthyroidism and ophthalmopathy.

Material: peripheral blood mononuclear cells (PBMCs), obtained at new diagnosis, from a patient treated with antithyroid drugs. These receptor sequences come from a woman in her twenties or thirties with Graves disease. The CDR3 runs from the conserved cysteine through the conserved F or W. The order of the fields is CDR3 length, D gene, J gene, V gene, clone size, CDR3 DNA, CDR3 protein. The D gene is left open where the match is weak. Rows give clone size only sometimes, using once, few, many, or a class for an expanded clone.

>18|.|TRBJ2-2|TRBV6-2/TRBV6-3|.
TGTGCCAGCAGTCCCGGCCTTTTTCAGAAAAGACTGACCGGGGAGCTGTTTTTT
CASSPGLFQKRLTGELFF
>13|TRBD1|TRBJ2-3|TRBV7-3|.
TGTGCCAGCAGCCCAAGGGGGCAAGATACGCAGTATTTT
CASSPRGQDTQYF
>11|.|TRBJ2-5|TRBV12-3/TRBV12-4|many
TGTGCCAGCAGTTTTAAAGAGACCCAGTACTTC
CASSFKETQYF
>13|.|TRBJ1-2|TRBV12-3/TRBV12-4|few
TGTGCCAGCAGTGACGAGGGCAGAAATGGCTACACCTTC
CASSDEGRNGYTF
>16|TRBD2|TRBJ2-3|TRBV19|few
TGTGCCAGTAGAGGAAACCGCGGGACTACTAAGGGAGCGCAGTATTTT
CASRGNRGTTKGAQYF
>15|.|TRBJ2-7|TRBV20-1|few
TGCAGTGCTAGAGCTGGCGGGGGCGACCTATACGAGCAGTACTTC
CSARAGGGDLYEQYF
>16|.|TRBJ2-1|TRBV7-3|many
TGTGCCAGCAGCTTGTTCGGCGGGGCCTCCTACAATGAGCAGTTCTTC
CASSLFGGASYNEQFF
>12|.|TRBJ1-1|TRBV6-1|.
TGTGCCACAGGGTCGGGGAACACTGAAGCTTTCTTT
CATGSGNTEAFF
>14|TRBD1|TRBJ1-1|TRBV30|.
TGTGCCTGGAGTGGACAGGGTTCGAACACTGAAGCTTTCTTT
CAWSGQGSNTEAFF
>12|.|TRBJ1-1|TRBV2|many
TGTGCCAGCATGGGGGATAGAGCTGAAGCTTTCTTT
CASMGDRAEAFF
>15|TRBD1|TRBJ1-4|TRBV29-1|.
TGCAGCGTTAAAATACCGGGACAGGGGAATGAAAAACTGTTTTTT
CSVKIPGQGNEKLFF
>13|.|TRBJ2-7|TRBV28|many
TGTGCCAGCAGCCACGGGGGAGCCTACGAGCAGTACTTC
CASSHGGAYEQYF
>14|.|TRBJ1-6|TRBV4-1|few
TGCGCCGGGTCAATAGGACAAAATAATTCACCCCTCCACTTT
CAGSIGQNNSPLHF
>14|.|TRBJ1-2|TRBV18|few
TGTGCCAGCTCACCAGCAGGGGTTGGTGGTGGCTACACCTTC
CASSPAGVGGGYTF
>15|.|TRBJ2-7|TRBV2|.
TGCGCCAGCAGCCAAATCGGGGGTAAGGTCTACGAGCAGTACTTC
CASSQIGGKVYEQYF
>15|.|TRBJ1-4|TRBV18|.
TGTGCCAGCTCACCCGCCAAGGGCATGGGTGAAAAACTGTTTTTT
CASSPAKGMGEKLFF
>15|.|TRBJ2-5|TRBV15|few
TGTGCCACCAGCAGAGATCCGGACAGAAAAGAGACCCAGTACTTC
CATSRDPDRKETQYF
>17|TRBD1|TRBJ2-5|TRBV12-3/TRBV12-4|few
TGTGCCAGCAGTTTAGCGTGGACAGGGGTTATAGGAGAGACCCAGTACTTC
CASSLAWTGVIGETQYF
>11|.|TRBJ1-2|TRBV7-2|few
TGTGCCAGCACTCTGGGGACCCCTTACACCTTC
CASTLGTPYTF
>13|.|TRBJ2-5|TRBV20-1|many
TGCAGTGCTAGAATGGGGGCGCAGGAGACCCAGTACTTC
CSARMGAQETQYF
>15|.|TRBJ2-7|TRBV5-5|.
TGTGCCAGCAGCAAAAAAGGTTCAAAAAGCTACGAGCAGTACTTC
CASSKKGSKSYEQYF
>19|TRBD2|TRBJ2-2|TRBV28|many
TGTGCCAGCAGTCAGCCTCTAGGGACTAGCGGACAGAACACCGGGGAGCTGTTTTTT
CASSQPLGTSGQNTGELFF
>15|.|TRBJ2-7|TRBV5-5|few
TGTGCCAGCAGCTTGGGAATAGGGCTACTCTACGAGCAGTACTTC
CASSLGIGLLYEQYF
>14|TRBD1|TRBJ1-2|TRBV28|many
TGTGCCAGCAGTCATGGGACAGGGGTTTATGGCTACACCTTC
CASSHGTGVYGYTF
>14|.|TRBJ2-7|TRBV9|.
TGTGCCAGCAGTGACCGGGACCGTTTTAGCGAGCAGTACTTC
CASSDRDRFSEQYF
>15|.|TRBJ2-5|TRBV24-1|many
TGTGCCACCAGTGATCGCGCCGGGACGCGAGAGACCCAGTACTTC
CATSDRAGTRETQYF
>16|.|TRBJ1-6|TRBV3-1|.
TGTGCCAGCAGCCAAAATTCAGGGTCCTATAATTCACCCCTCCACTTT
CASSQNSGSYNSPLHF
>16|TRBD1|TRBJ2-4|TRBV7-9|many
TGTGCCAGCAGCTGGGGACAGGGGGCTTGGAAAAACATTCAGTACTTC
CASSWGQGAWKNIQYF
>16|TRBD2|TRBJ2-3|TRBV28|many
TGTGCCAGCAGTATCCTAAGGACTAGCGAGCGGGATACGCAGTATTTT
CASSILRTSERDTQYF
>14|.|TRBJ1-3|TRBV5-1|.
TGCGCCAGCAGCTTCGGAGAGAGTGGAAACACCATATATTTT
CASSFGESGNTIYF
>15|.|TRBJ1-1|TRBV28|few
TGTGCCAGCAGTTCCTGGGGGAGGGCGAACACTGAAGCTTTCTTT
CASSSWGRANTEAFF
>15|.|TRBJ2-7|TRBV7-9|many
TGTGCCAGCAGCTTAGCGACGTCGGGCCTCTACGAGCAGTACTTC
CASSLATSGLYEQYF
>15|.|TRBJ2-7|TRBV6-1|many
TGTGCCAGCACGGACCGGGACCGAAACTCCTACGAGCAGTACTTC
CASTDRDRNSYEQYF
>15|.|TRBJ2-1|TRBV28|.
TGTGCCAGCAGCCTGCTGGGGGCCTCCTACAATGAGCAGTTCTTC
CASSLLGASYNEQFF
>16|.|TRBJ2-1|TRBV20-1|.
TGCAGTGCTAGGGACCTCCGGAGGGGGGCGATTTATGAGCAGTTCTTC
CSARDLRRGAIYEQFF
>14|TRBD1|TRBJ2-5|TRBV2|many
TGTGCCAGCAGCGACAGGGGGCGCGGGGAGACCCAGTACTTC
CASSDRGRGETQYF
>12|.|TRBJ1-2|TRBV28|many
TGTGCCAGCTTCTCCGCAATGGGTCGCTACACCTTC
CASFSAMGRYTF
>14|.|TRBJ2-7|TRBV7-2|.
TGTGCCAGCAACCCTCCCGGGACTCCCTACGAGCAGTACTTC
CASNPPGTPYEQYF
>13|.|TRBJ2-7|TRBV28|many
TGTGCCAGCGGTAGGAATTCCCCCTACGAGCAGTACTTC
CASGRNSPYEQYF
>11|.|TRBJ1-1|TRBV2|many
TGTGCCAGCAGTGTCCAGAGTGAAGCTTTCTTT
CASSVQSEAFF
>14|TRBD1|TRBJ1-1|TRBV28|many
TGTGCCAGCGGAACAGGGGGATGGAACACTGAAGCTTTCTTT
CASGTGGWNTEAFF
>21|TRBD1|TRBJ1-5|TRBV6-2/TRBV6-3|few
TGTGCCAGCGTACTCTACCCCCCGGGACAGGGATTGGTGGGGAGCAATCAGCCCCAGCATTTT
CASVLYPPGQGLVGSNQPQHF
>15|.|TRBJ1-2|TRBV25-1|many
TGTGCCAGCAGTGGATCCGGAACAGCTAACTATGGCTACACCTTC
CASSGSGTANYGYTF
>16|.|TRBJ2-1|TRBV7-9|.
TGTGCCAGCAGCTTAACCACCTATCCCTCCTACAATGAGCAGTTCTTC
CASSLTTYPSYNEQFF
>13|.|TRBJ2-5|TRBV11-2|medium-sized
TGTGCCAGCACCCTAAGTACTGGGGAGACCCAGTACTTC
CASTLSTGETQYF
>17|TRBD2|TRBJ2-3|TRBV11-3|.
TGTGCCAGCAGCTTAGATGCTGTGCGGGAGGGCCTGGCTGTGCAGTATTTT
CASSLDAVREGLAVQYF
>15|.|TRBJ2-1|TRBV7-3|many
TGTGCCAGCAGCTCGGCCGGGAGCTCCTACAATGAGCAGTTCTTC
CASSSAGSSYNEQFF
>12|.|TRBJ1-2|TRBV28|few
TGTGCCAGCAACCGGGGTTCTTGGGGCTACACCTTC
CASNRGSWGYTF
>13|TRBD1|TRBJ2-1|TRBV2|many
TGTGCCAGCATTCCGAGCCCCAACAGGGGTCAGTTCTTC
CASIPSPNRGQFF
>14|.|TRBJ2-5|TRBV2|many
TGTGCCAGCAGTGACCAATGGCTGCAAGAGACCCAGTACTTC
CASSDQWLQETQYF
>16|.|TRBJ2-3|TRBV6-1|.
TGTGCCAGCAGTTATAGGCCGGGAGACGTTTTAGATACGCAGTATTTT
CASSYRPGDVLDTQYF
>14|.|TRBJ2-7|TRBV20-1|many
TGCAGTGCTGGGGAGGGGGCGGGTTCCTACGAGCAGTACTTC
CSAGEGAGSYEQYF
>15|.|TRBJ1-1|TRBV15|many
TGTGCCACCAGCAGAGGCGGGGGACCGAACACTGAAGCTTTCTTT
CATSRGGGPNTEAFF